This T cell receptor beta chain was sequenced for a study of identical twins' blood T cells. TCRdb processed the 5' RACE reads anew with MiXCR; each CDR3 protein has one entry. The profile shows a few hundred thousand distinct CDR3 sequences, about 28% of them singletons. Germline V gene sequence: CDR1 DFQATT, CDR2 SNEGSKA (reference sequence). There are 15 residues in the CDR3. Trimming took 7 bases from V and 2 from J, leaving 19 bases between them. This chain connects TRBV20-1 to TRBJ2-3; D may be TRBD1 or TRBD2 (5 bases each). The TCR was taken from a woman between 18 and 55 years old in good health. Material for sequencing was PBMCs. CDR3 coding DNA: TGCAGTGTCGCGTTGGGACGGGACCTCACAGATACGCAGTATTTT. Translating it yields CSVALGRDLTDTQYF.